Listed below are T cell receptor beta chains from one sample, sequenced in a study of early T cells in non-severe SARS-CoV-2 infection. TCRdb ran MiXCR on the 5' RACE reads and lists one entry per CDR3 protein. The data contain 86,000 or so distinct CDR3 sequences, over 5% of them singletons. The sequenced sample was whole blood. Receptors were obtained from an adult who was a healthcare worker with PCR-confirmed SARS-CoV-2 infection or an uninfected control (not recorded which). CDR3s include the opening cysteine and the closing phenylalanine or tryptophan.

V gene,CDR3 protein
TRBV24-1,CATSDPQRPLGLLKYNEQFF
TRBV11-2,CASSLESAGGSIDEQFF
TRBV6-5,CASSYTGQGSDYTF
TRBV7-9,CASSLYGNQPQHF
TRBV11-2,CASSRFGFPNIEQYF
TRBV20-1,CSVLAGADTDTQYF
TRBV10-2,CASRRDTLYEQYF
TRBV4-3,CASSQDPAVYGYTF
TRBV20-1,CSARDDYGEKLFF
TRBV20-1,CSARDRLGFETQYF
TRBV14,CASSQDPGRGYTIYF
TRBV6-5,CASSRTSGGSSYEQYF
TRBV6-5,CASSYDRYSYNEQFF
TRBV25-1,CASKEDAEAFF
TRBV27,CASSSSSANTGELFF
TRBV6-1,CASSERQGGQPQHF
TRBV6-6,CASSHLGQGGGNTIYF
TRBV5-1,CASSLGLGYEQFF
TRBV28,CASSRVFYEQYF
TRBV7-2,CASSLDPGPTDTQYF
TRBV18,CASSSLYGGKGVIGQYF
TRBV20-1,CSGRGGNNEQFF
TRBV11-2,CASSLSSGPQFNEQFF
TRBV5-1,CASSPLGNYGYTF
TRBV2,CASSERGRSSVSGELFF
TRBV6-2/TRBV6-3,CASSFTDLYNEQFF
TRBV4-2,CASSLKENSPLHF
TRBV6-2/TRBV6-3,CASSQGRHEQFF
TRBV29-1,CSVTTAPNEKLFF
TRBV6-1,CASKQINYGYTF
TRBV5-4,CASSRTEYYEQYF
TRBV2,CASSAEGYNSPLHF
TRBV18,CASSLGQIATEAFF
TRBV18,CASSSSGGLNTGELFF
TRBV28,CASSSSPETQYF
TRBV5-5,CASSQTFFEAFF
TRBV5-1,CASSLWGGSPLHF
TRBV19,CASSMIGNNEQFF
TRBV19,CASSIGLAGGNEQFF
TRBV2,CASSEWENEQYF
TRBV29-1,CSVGEGMGSEQYF
TRBV5-1,CASSLSGTGGGYTF
TRBV13,CASSRTELAKNIQYF
TRBV12-3/TRBV12-4,CASSFAGTSPTREQYF
TRBV11-2,CASSPRTRNTGELFF
TRBV5-4,CASSVTSGLSTGELFF
TRBV5-1,CASSLAPESPLHF
TRBV12-3/TRBV12-4,CASSFWDSGSGYTF
TRBV18,CASSEVRGADYTDTQYF
TRBV2,CASRSTSGSYNEQFF
TRBV7-8,CASRPTSGRVETQYF
TRBV6-2/TRBV6-3,CASSQGLTYNEQFF
TRBV20-1,CSARTGGRYEQYF
TRBV7-9,CASSLSGVGTEAFF
TRBV6-5,CASSKDGYQETQYF